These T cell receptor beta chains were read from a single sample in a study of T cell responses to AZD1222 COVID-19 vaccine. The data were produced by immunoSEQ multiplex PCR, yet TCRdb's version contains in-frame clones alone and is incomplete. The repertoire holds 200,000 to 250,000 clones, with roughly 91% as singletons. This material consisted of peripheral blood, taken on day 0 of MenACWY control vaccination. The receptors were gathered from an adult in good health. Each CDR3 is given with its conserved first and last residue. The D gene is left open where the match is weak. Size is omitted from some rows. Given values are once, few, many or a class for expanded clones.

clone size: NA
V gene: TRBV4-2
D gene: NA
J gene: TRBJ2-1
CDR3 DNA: TGTGCCAGCAGCCCACGACTAGTATCCTACAATGAGCAGTTCTTC
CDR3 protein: CASSPRLVSYNEQFF

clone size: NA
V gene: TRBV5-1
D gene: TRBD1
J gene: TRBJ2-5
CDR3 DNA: TGCGCCAGCAGCTCCGGGACAGGGCTTCAAGAGACCCAGTACTTC
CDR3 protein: CASSSGTGLQETQYF

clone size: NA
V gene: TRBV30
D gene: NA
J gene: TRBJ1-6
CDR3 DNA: TGTGCCTGGAGTCACGTCGGGGGCTCAAATTCACCCCTCCACTTT
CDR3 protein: CAWSHVGGSNSPLHF

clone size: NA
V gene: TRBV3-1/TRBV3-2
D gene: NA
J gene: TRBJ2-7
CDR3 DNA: TGTGCCAGCAGCCAAGGAGACAGCAATTCAAAGCAGTACTTC
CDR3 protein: CASSQGDSNSKQYF

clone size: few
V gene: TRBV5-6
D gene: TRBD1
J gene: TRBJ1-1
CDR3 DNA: TGTGCCAGCAGCTTTTTCGGGACAGGGACGACTGAAGCTTTCTTT
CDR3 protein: CASSFFGTGTTEAFF

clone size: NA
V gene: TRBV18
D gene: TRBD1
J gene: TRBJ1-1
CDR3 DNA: TGTGCCAGCGATTTTGGACAGGGGACTGAAGCTTTCTTT
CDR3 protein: CASDFGQGTEAFF

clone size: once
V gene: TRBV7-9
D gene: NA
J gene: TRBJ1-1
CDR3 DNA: TGTGCCAGCAGCTTAGGAGGGAAGAACACTGAAGCTTTCTTT
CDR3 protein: CASSLGGKNTEAFF

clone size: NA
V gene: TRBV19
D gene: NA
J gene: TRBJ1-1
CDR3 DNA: TGTGCCAGCGGGGGGACTGAAGCTTTCTTT
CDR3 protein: CASGGTEAFF

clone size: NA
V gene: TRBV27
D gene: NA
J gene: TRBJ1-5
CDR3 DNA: TGTGCCAGCAGTCCCCAAGGGGAAGGAGTTCAGCCCCAGCATTTT
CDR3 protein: CASSPQGEGVQPQHF

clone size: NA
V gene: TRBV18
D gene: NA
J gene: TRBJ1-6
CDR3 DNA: TGTGCCAGCTTCCAAGGGACATATAATTCACCCCTCCACTTT
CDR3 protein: CASFQGTYNSPLHF

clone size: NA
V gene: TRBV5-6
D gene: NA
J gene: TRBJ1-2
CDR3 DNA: TGTGCCAGCAGCTTGTCGGGGGATGGCTACACCTTC
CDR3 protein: CASSLSGDGYTF

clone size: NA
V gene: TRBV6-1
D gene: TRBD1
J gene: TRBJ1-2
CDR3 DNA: TGTGCCAGCAGTGAAGCGGGACAGGGGATCTATGGCTACACCTTC
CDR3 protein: CASSEAGQGIYGYTF

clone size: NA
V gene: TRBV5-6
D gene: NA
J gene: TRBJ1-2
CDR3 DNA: TGTGCCAGCAGCTTAGTGGGGGATGGCTACACCTTC
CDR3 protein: CASSLVGDGYTF

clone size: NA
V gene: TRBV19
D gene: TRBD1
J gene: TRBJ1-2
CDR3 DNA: TGTGCCAGTAGTGTTGACAGGGGGCGCGATGGCTACACCTTC
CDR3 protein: CASSVDRGRDGYTF

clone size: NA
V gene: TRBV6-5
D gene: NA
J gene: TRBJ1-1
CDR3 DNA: TGTGCCAGCAGACAGGCGGAATCGAACACTGAAGCTTTCTTT
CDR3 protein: CASRQAESNTEAFF

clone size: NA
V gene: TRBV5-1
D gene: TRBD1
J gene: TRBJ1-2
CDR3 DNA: TGCGCCAGCAGCTTGACGACAGGGAATCTCTATGGCTACACCTTC
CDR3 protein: CASSLTTGNLYGYTF